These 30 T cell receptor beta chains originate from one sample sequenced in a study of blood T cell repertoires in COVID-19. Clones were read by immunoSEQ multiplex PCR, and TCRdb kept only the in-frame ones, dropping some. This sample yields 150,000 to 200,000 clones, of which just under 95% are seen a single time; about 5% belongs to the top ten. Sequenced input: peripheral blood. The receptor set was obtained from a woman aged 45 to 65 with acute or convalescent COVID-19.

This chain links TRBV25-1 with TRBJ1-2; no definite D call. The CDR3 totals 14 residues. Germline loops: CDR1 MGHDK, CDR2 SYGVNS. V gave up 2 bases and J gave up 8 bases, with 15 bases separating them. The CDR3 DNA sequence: TGTGCCAGCAGTGAAGGGGAGACGGGAGCGGGCTACACCTTC. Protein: CASSEGETGAGYTF.

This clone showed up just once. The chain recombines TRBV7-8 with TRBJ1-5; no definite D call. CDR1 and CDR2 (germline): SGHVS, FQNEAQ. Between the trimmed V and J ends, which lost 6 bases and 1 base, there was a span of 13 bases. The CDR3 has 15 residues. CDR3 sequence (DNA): TGTGCCAGCAGGGGAGGGTTACTAAGCAATCAGCCCCAGCATTTT. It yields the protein CASRGGLLSNQPQHF.

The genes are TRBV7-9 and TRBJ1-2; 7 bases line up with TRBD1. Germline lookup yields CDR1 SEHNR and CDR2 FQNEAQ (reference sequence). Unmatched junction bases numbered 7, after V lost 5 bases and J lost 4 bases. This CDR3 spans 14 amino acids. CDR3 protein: CASSTGTDVYGYTF. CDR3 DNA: TGTGCCAGCAGCACCGGGACAGACGTCTATGGCTACACCTTC.

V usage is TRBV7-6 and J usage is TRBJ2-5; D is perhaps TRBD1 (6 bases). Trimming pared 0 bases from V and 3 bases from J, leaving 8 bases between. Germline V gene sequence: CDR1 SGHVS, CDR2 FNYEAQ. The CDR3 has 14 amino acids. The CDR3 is CASSLATGKETQYF. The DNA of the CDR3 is TGTGCCAGCAGCTTAGCTACAGGGAAAGAGACCCAGTACTTC.

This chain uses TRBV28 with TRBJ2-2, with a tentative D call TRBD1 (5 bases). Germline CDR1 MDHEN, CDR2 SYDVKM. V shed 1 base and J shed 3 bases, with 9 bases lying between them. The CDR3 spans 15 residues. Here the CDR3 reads CASSLLTVDTGELFF. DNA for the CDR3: TGTGCCAGCAGTTTATTGACAGTGGACACCGGGGAGCTGTTTTTT.

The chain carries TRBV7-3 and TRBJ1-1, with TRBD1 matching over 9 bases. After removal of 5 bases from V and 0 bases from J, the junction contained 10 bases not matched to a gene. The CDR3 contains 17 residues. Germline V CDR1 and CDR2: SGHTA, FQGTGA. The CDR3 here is CASSLTGTGLMNTEAFF. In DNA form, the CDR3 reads TGTGCCAGCAGCCTCACTGGGACAGGGCTCATGAACACTGAAGCTTTCTTT.

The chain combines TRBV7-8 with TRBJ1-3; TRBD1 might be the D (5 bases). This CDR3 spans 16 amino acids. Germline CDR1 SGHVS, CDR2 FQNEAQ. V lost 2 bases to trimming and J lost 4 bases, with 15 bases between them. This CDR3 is CASSLSTWTFGNTIYF. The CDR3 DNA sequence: TGTGCCAGCAGCTTAAGTACGTGGACATTCGGAAACACCATATATTTT.

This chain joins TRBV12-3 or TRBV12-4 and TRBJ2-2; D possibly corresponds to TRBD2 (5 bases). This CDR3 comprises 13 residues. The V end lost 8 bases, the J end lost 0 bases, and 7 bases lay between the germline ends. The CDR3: CASCGPNTGELFF. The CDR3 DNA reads TGTGCCAGCTGCGGGCCGAACACCGGGGAGCTGTTTTTT.

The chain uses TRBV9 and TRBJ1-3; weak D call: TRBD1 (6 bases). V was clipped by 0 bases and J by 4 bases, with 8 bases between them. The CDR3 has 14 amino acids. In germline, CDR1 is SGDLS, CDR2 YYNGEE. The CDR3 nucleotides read TGTGCCAGCAGCGTAGGGGGGCCGGGAAACACCATATATTTT. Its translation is CASSVGGPGNTIYF. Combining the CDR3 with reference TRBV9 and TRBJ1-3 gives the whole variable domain DSGVTQTPKHLITATGQRVTLRCSPRSGDLSVYWYQQSLDQGLQFLIQYYNGEERAKGNILERFSAQQFPDLHSELNLSSLELGDSALYFCASSVGGPGNTIYFGEGSWLTVV.

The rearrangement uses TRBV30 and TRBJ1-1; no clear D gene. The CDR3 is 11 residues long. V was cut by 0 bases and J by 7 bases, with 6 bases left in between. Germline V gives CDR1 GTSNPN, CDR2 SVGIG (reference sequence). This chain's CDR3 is CAWSVGSEAFF. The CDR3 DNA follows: TGTGCCTGGAGTGTGGGGAGTGAAGCTTTCTTT.

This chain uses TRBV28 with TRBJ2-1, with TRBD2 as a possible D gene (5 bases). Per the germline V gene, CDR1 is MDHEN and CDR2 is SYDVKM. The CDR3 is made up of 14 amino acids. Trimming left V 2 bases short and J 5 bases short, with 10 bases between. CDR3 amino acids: CASSLIPGNNEQFF. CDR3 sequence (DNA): TGTGCCAGCAGTTTAATTCCGGGAAACAATGAGCAGTTCTTC.

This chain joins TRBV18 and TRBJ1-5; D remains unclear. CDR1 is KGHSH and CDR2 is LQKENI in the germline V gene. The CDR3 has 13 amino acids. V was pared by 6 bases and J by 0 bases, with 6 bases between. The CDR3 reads CASSFYSNQPQHF. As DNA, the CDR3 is TGTGCCAGCTCTTTTTATAGCAATCAGCCCCAGCATTTT.

Here the CDR3 reads CASSQGTGFFGYTF. The DNA for the CDR3 is TGTGCCAGCAGCCAAGGAACAGGGTTTTTTGGCTACACCTTC. V and J are TRBV14 and TRBJ1-2; perhaps TRBD1 as D (6 bases). The V gene lost 1 base and the J gene lost 7 bases, with 13 bases spanning the gap. Germline CDR1 is SGHDN and CDR2 is FVKESK. This CDR3 contains 14 residues.

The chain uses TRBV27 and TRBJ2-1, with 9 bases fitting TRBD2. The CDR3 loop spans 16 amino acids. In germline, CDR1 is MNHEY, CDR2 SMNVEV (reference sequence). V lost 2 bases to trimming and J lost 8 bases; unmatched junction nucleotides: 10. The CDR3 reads CASSLNRASGIDEQFF. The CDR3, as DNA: TGTGCCAGCAGTTTAAATAGGGCTAGCGGGATTGATGAGCAGTTCTTC.

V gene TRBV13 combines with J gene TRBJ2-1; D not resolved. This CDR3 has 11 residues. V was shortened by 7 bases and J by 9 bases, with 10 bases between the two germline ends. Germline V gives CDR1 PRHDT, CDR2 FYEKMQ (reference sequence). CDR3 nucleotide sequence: TGTGCCAGCACACGCGGTAGTGAGCAGTTCTTC. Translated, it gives CASTRGSEQFF.

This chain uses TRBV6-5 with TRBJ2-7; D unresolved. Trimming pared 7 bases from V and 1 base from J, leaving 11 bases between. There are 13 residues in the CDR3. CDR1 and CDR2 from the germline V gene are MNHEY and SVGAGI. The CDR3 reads CASKMKLSYEQYF. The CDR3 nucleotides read TGTGCCAGCAAAATGAAACTGTCCTACGAGCAGTACTTC.

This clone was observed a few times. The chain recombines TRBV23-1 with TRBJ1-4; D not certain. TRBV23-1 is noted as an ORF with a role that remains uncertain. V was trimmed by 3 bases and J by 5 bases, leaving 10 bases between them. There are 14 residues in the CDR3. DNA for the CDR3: TGCGCCAGCAGTCAGCACAGTGAAAATGAAAAACTGTTTTTT. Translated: CASSQHSENEKLFF.

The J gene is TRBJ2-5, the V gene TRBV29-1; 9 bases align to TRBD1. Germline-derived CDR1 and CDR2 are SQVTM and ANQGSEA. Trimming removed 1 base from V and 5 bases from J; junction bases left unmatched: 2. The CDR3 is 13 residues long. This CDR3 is CSVEGDRVETQYF. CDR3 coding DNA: TGCAGCGTTGAAGGGGACAGGGTGGAGACCCAGTACTTC.

This CDR3 reads CASSTPTGDYYGYTF. CDR3 DNA sequence: TGTGCCAGTAGTACTCCGACAGGGGACTACTATGGCTACACCTTC. The chain has TRBV19 and TRBJ1-2; 8 nucleotides match TRBD1. Germline values: CDR1 LNHDA, CDR2 SQIVND (reference sequence). The CDR3 is made up of 15 amino acids. The V and J ends lost 4 bases and 3 bases, in that order; junction bases with no gene match: 7.

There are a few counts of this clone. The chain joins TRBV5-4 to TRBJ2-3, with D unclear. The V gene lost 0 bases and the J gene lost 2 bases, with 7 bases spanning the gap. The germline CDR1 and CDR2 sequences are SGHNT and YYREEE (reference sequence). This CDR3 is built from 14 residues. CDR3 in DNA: TGTGCCAGCAGCTTGGTAGAGTCCACAGATACGCAGTATTTT. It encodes CASSLVESTDTQYF.

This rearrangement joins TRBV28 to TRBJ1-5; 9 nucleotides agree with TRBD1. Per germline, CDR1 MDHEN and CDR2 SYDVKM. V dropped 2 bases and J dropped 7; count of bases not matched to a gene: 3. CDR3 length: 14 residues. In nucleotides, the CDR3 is TGTGCCAGCAGTTTAGGACAGGGGAGGCAGCCCCAGCATTTT. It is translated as CASSLGQGRQPQHF. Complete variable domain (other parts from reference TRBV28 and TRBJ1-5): DVKVTQSSRYLVKRTGEKVFLECVQDMDHENMFWYRQDPGLGLRLIYFSYDVKMKEKGDIPEGYSVSREKKERFSLILESASTNQTSMYLCASSLGQGRQPQHFGDGTRLSIL.

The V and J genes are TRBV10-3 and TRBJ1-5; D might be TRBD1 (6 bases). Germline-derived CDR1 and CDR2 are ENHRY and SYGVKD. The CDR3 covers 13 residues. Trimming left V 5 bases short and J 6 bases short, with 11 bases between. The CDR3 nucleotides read TGTGCCATCAGTAACAGGGTAGGTCAGCCCCAGCATTTT. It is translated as CAISNRVGQPQHF.

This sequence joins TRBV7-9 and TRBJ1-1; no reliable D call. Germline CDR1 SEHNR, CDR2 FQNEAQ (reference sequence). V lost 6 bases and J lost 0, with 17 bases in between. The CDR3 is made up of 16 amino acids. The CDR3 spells CASRRILEPMNTEAFF. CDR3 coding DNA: TGTGCCAGCAGGCGCATTCTAGAGCCCATGAACACTGAAGCTTTCTTT.

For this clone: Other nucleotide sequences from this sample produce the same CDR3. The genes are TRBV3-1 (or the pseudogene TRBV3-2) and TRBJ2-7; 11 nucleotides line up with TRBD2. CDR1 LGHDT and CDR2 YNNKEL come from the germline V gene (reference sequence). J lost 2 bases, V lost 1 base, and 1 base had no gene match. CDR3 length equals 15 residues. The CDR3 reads CASSQGLAGTYEQYF. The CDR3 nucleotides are TGTGCCAGCAGCCAAGGACTAGCGGGAACCTACGAGCAGTACTTC.

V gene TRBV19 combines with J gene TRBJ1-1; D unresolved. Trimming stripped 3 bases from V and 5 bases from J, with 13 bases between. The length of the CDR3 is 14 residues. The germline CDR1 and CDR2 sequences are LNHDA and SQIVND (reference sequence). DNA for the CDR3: TGTGCCAGTAGTATCACCCCCCGAGAGACTGAAGCTTTCTTT. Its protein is CASSITPRETEAFF.

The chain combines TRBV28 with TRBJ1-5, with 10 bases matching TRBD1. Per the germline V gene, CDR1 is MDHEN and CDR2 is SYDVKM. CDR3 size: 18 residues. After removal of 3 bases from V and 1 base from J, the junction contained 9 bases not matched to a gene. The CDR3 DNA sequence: TGTGCCAGCAGTTTGGTTGGGACAGGGGTCGGAAGCAATCAGCCCCAGCATTTT. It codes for CASSLVGTGVGSNQPQHF.

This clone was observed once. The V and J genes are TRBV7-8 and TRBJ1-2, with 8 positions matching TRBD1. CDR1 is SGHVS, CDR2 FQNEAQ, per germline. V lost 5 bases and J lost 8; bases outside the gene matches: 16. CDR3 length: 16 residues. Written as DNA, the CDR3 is TGTGCCAGCAGCCTTGACGCAGGGGGCGGTGGGGAAGGCTACACCTTC. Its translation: CASSLDAGGGGEGYTF.

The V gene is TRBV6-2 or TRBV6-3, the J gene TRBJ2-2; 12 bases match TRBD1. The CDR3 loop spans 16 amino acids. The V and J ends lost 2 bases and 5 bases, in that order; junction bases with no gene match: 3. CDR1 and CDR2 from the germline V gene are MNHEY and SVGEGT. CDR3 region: CASSYRDRGLTGELFF. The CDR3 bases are TGTGCCAGCAGTTACCGGGACAGGGGGCTTACCGGGGAGCTGTTTTTT.

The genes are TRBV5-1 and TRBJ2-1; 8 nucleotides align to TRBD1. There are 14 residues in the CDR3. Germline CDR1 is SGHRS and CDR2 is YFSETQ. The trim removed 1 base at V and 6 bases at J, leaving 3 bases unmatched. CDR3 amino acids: CASSLKQGGNEQFF. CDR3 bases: TGCGCCAGCAGCTTGAAACAGGGGGGCAATGAGCAGTTCTTC.

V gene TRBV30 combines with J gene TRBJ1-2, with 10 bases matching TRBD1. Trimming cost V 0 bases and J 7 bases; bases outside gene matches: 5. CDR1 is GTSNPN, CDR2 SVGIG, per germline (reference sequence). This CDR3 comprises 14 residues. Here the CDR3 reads CAWSVVGQGGGYTF. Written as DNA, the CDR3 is TGTGCCTGGAGTGTGGTCGGACAGGGGGGTGGCTACACCTTC.